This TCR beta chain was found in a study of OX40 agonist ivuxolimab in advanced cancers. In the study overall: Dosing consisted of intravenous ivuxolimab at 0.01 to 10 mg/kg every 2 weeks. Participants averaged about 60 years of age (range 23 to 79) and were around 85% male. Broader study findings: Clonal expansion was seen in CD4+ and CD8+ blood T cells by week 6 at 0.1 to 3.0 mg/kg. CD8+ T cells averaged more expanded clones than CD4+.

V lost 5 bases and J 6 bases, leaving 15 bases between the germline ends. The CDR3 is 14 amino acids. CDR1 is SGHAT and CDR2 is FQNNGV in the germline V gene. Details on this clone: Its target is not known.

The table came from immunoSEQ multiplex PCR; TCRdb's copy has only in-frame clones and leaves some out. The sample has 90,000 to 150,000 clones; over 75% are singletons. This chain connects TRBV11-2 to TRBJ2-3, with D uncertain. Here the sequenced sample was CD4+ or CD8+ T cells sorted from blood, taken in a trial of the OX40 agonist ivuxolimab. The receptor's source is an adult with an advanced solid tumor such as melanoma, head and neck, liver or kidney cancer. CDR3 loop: CASSLYRALDTQYF. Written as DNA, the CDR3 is TGTGCCAGCAGCCTGTATAGGGCATTGGATACGCAGTATTTT.